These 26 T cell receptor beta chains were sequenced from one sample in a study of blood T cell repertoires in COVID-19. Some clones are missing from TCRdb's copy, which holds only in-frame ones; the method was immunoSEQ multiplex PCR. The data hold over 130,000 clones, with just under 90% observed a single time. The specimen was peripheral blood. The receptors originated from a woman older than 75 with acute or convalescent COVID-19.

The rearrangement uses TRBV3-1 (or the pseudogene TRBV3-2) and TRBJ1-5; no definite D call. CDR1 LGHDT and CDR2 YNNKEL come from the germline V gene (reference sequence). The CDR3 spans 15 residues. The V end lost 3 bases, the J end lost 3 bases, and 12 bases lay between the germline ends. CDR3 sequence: CASSQTKQNNQPQHF. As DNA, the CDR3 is TGTGCCAGCAGCCAGACAAAACAGAACAATCAGCCCCAGCATTTT.

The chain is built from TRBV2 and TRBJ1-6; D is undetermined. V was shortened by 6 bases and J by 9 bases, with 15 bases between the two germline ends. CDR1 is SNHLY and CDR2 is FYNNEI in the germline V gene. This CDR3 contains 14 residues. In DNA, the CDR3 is TGTGCCAGCAGACTATTCGTCCCGATTTCACCCCTCCACTTT. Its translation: CASRLFVPISPLHF.

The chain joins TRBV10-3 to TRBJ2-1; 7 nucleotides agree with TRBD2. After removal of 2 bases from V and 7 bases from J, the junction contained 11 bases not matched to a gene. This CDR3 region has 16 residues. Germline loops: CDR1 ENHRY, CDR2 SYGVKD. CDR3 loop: CAISELTGGTFNEQFF. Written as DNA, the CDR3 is TGTGCCATCAGTGAGCTAACGGGGGGTACGTTTAATGAGCAGTTCTTC.

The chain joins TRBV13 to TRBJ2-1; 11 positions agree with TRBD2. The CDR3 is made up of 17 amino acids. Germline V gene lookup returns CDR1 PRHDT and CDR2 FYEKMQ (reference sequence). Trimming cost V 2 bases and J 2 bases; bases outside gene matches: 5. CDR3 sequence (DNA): TGTGCCAGCAGCTTATCCCCGGGACTAGCGGCCTACAATGAGCAGTTCTTC. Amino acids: CASSLSPGLAAYNEQFF. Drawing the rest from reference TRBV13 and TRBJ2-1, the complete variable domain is AAGVIQSPRHLIKEKRETATLKCYPIPRHDTVYWYQQGPGQDPQFLISFYEKMQSDKGSIPDRFSAQQFSDYHSELNMSSLELGDSALYFCASSLSPGLAAYNEQFFGPGTRLTVL.

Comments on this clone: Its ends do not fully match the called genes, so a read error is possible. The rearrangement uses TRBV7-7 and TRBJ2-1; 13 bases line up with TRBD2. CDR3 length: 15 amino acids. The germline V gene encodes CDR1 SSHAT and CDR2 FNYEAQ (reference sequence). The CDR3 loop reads CASSRTSGGANEQFF. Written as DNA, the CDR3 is TGTGCTAGCAGCCGTACTAGCGGGGGGGCCAATGAGCAGTTCTTC.

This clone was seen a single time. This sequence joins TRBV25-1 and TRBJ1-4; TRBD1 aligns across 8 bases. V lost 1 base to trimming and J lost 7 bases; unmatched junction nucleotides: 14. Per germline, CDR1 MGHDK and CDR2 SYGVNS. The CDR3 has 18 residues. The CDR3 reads CASSEFRQGARGFEKLFF. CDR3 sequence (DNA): TGTGCCAGCAGTGAATTTAGGCAGGGGGCGCGAGGGTTTGAAAAACTGTTTTTT.

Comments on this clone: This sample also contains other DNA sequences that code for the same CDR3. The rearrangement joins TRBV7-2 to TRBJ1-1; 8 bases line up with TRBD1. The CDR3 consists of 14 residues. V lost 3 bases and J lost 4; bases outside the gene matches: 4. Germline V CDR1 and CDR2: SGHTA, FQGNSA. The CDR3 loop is CASSFGTGGTEAFF. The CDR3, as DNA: TGTGCCAGCAGCTTCGGGACAGGTGGCACTGAAGCTTTCTTT.

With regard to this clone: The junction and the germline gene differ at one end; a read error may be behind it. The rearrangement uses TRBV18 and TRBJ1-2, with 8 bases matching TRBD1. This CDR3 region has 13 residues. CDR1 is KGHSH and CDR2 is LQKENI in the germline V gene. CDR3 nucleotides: TGTGCCAGCTCCCCACAGGGGGGGAAAGGTTACACCTTC. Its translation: CASSPQGGKGYTF.

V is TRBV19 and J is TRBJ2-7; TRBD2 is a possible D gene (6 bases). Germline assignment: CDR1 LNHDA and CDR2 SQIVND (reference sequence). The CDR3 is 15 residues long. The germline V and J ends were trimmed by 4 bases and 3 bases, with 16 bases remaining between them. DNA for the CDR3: TGTGCCAGTAGTACCCGCGGGGACCCGATCTACGAGCAGTACTTC. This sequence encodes CASSTRGDPIYEQYF. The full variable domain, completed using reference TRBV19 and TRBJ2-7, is DGGITQSPKYLFRKEGQNVTLSCEQNLNHDAMYWYRQDPGQGLRLIYYSQIVNDFQKGDIAEGYSVSREKKESFPLTVTSAQKNPTAFYLCASSTRGDPIYEQYFGPGTRLTVT.

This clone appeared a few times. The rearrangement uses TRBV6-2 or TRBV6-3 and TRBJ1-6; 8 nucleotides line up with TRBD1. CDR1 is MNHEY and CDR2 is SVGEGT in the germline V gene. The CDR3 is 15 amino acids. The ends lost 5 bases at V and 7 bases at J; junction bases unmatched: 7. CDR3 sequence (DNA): TGTGCCAGCAGTACTCGCCGGGACAGGAATTCACCCCTCCACTTT. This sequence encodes CASSTRRDRNSPLHF.

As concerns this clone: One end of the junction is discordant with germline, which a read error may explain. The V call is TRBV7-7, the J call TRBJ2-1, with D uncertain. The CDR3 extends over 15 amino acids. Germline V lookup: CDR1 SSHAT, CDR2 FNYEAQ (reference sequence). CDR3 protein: CASSLDVATYNEQFF. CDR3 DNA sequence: TGTGCTAGCAGCTTAGACGTAGCCACATACAATGAGCAGTTCTTC. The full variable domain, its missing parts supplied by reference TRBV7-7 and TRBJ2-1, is GAGVSQSPRYKVTKRGQDVTLRCDPISSHATLYWYQQALGQGPEFLTYFNYEAQPDKSGLPSDRFSAERPEGSISTLTIQRTEQRDSAMYRCASSLDVATYNEQFFGPGTRLTVL.

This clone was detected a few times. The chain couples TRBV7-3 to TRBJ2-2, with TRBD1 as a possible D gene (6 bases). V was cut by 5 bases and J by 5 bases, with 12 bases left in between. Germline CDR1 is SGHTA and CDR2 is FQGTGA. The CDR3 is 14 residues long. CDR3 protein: CASSPGTLTGELFF. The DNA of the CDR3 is TGTGCCAGCAGCCCCGGGACATTGACCGGGGAGCTGTTTTTT.

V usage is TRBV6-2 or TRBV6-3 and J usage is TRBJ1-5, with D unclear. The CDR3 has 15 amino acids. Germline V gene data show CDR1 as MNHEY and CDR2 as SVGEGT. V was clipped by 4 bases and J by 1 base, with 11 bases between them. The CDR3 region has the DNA TGTGCCAGCAGTTTAACAGCAACCAGCAATCAGCCCCAGCATTTT. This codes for CASSLTATSNQPQHF.

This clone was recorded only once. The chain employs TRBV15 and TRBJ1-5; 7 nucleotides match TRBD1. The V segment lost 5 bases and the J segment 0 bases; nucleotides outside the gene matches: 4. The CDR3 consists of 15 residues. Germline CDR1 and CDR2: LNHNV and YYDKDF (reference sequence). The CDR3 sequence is CATSRGTDSNQPQHF. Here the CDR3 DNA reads TGTGCCACCAGCCGAGGGACAGATAGCAATCAGCCCCAGCATTTT. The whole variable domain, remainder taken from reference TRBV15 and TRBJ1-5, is DAMVIQNPRYQVTQFGKPVTLSCSQTLNHNVMYWYQQKSSQAPKLLFHYYDKDFNNEADTPDNFQSRRPNTSFCFLDIRSPGLGDTAMYLCATSRGTDSNQPQHFGDGTRLSIL.

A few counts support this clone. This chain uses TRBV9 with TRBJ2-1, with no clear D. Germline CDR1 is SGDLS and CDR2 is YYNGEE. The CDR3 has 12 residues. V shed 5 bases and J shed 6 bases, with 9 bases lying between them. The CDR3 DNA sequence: TGTGCCAGCAGTCTTAGCATCAATGAGCAGTTCTTC. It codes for CASSLSINEQFF.

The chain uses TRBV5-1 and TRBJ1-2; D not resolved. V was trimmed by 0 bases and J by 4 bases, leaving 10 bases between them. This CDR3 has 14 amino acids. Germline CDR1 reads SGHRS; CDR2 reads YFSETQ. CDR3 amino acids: CASSLGHGSYGYTF. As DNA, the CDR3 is TGCGCCAGCAGCTTGGGACACGGGAGCTATGGCTACACCTTC.

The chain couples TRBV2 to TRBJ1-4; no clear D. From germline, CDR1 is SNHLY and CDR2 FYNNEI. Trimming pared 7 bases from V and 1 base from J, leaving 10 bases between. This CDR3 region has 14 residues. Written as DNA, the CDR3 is TGTGCCAGCAAAGCGGGGTTAACTAATGAAAAACTGTTTTTT. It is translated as CASKAGLTNEKLFF. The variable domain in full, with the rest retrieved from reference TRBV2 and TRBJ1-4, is EPEVTQTPSHQVTQMGQEVILRCVPISNHLYFYWYRQILGQKVEFLVSFYNNEISEKSEIFDDQFSVERPDGSNFTLKIRSTKLEDSAMYFCASKAGLTNEKLFFGSGTQLSVL.

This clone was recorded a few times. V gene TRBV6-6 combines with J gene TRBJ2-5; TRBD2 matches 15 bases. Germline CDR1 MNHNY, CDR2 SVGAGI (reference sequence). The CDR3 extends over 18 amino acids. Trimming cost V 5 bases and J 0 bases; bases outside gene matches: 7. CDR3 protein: CASSRGLAGGWYQETQYF. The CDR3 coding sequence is TGTGCCAGCAGTCGGGGACTAGCGGGGGGTTGGTACCAAGAGACCCAGTACTTC.

CDR3 loop: CATSRDGGGPHQPQHF. The CDR3 coding sequence is TGTGCCACCAGCAGAGATGGGGGGGGACCCCATCAGCCCCAGCATTTT. The chain is built from TRBV15 and TRBJ1-5; perhaps TRBD1 as D (5 bases). Germline V gene sequence: CDR1 LNHNV, CDR2 YYDKDF (reference sequence). The CDR3 runs 16 residues. Between the trimmed V and J ends, which lost 0 bases and 5 bases, there was a span of 14 bases.

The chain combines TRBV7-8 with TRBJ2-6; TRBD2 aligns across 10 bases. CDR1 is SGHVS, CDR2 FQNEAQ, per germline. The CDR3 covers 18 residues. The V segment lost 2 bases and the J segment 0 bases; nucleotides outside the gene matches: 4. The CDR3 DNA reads TGTGCCAGCAGCTTATTGGCTAGCGGGAGCTCTGGGGCCAACGTCCTGACTTTC. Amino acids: CASSLLASGSSGANVLTF.

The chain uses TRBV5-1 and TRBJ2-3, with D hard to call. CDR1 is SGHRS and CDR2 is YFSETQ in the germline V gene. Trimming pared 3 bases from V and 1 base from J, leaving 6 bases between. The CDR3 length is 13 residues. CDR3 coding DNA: TGCGCCAGCAGCTCCCCCGGCACAGATACGCAGTATTTT. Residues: CASSSPGTDTQYF.

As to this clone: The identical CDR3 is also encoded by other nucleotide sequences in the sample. CDR3 in DNA: TGCGCCAGCAGCTTGGTGCAGGGTGGGACTGAAGCTTTCTTT. Translated, it gives CASSLVQGGTEAFF. The chain has TRBV5-1 and TRBJ1-1, with D possibly TRBD1 on 5 matching bases. The CDR3 spans 14 residues. Trimming took off 0 bases at V and 5 bases at J, with 11 bases between the two ends. Germline V gene data show CDR1 as SGHRS and CDR2 as YFSETQ.

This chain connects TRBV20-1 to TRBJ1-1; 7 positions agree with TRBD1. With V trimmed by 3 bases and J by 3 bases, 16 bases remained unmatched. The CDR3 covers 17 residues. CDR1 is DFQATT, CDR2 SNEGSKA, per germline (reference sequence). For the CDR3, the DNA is TGCAGTGCTAGTGGCCCCGTAGAGGGACAGTGGTACACTGAAGCTTTCTTT. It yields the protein CSASGPVEGQWYTEAFF.

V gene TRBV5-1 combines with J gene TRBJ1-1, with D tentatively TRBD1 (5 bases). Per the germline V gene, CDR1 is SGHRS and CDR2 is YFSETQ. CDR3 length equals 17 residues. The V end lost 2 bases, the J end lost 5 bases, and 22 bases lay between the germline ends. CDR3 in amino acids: CASSLSIVGTGDTEAFF. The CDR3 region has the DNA TGCGCCAGCAGCTTATCAATAGTTGGGACGGGGGATACTGAAGCTTTCTTT.

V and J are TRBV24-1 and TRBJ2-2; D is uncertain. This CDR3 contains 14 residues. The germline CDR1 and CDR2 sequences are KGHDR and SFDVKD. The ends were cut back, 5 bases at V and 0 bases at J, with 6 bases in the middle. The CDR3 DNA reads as TGTGCCACCAGTGCCCCCGCGAACACCGGGGAGCTGTTTTTT. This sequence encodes CATSAPANTGELFF.

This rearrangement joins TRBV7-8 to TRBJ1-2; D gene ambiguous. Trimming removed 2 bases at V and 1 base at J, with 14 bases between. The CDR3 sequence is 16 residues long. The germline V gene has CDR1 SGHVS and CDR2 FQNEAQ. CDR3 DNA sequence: TGTGCCAGCAGCTTACGGCCAGGTCAACTTAACTATGGCTACACCTTC. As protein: CASSLRPGQLNYGYTF.